One sample yielded the 15 T cell receptor beta chains listed below, sequenced in a study of beta chain features in type 1 diabetes. TCRB transcripts that were expressed got sequenced, as all of the isolated RNA had been reverse transcribed. Assay: immunoSEQ multiplex PCR; the TCRdb copy retains only in-frame clones and omits some. The table has under 300,000 clones, around 7.8% seen once. Sequenced sample: central memory CD4+ T cells from blood. The source of these receptors is a young woman in good health.

This clone was observed a few times. V is TRBV6-5 and J is TRBJ1-5; 10 bases match TRBD1. This CDR3 has 16 amino acids. Trimming removed 1 base from V and 6 bases from J; junction bases left unmatched: 6. CDR1 MNHEY and CDR2 SVGAGI come from the germline V gene. Here the CDR3 DNA reads TGTGCCAGCAGTTACTGGAAGACAGGGGGCATTCAGCCCCAGCATTTT. Protein sequence: CASSYWKTGGIQPQHF.

In its sample, this clone was seen a few times. Different DNA sequences within this sample yield the same CDR3. The chain carries TRBV4-3 and TRBJ2-5, with D uncertain. CDR3 length equals 14 residues. Germline V gives CDR1 LGHNA, CDR2 YSLEER. V was pared by 1 base and J by 0 bases, with 6 bases between. The CDR3 is CASSQGPNQETQYF. The DNA for the CDR3 is TGCGCCAGCAGCCAAGGTCCGAACCAAGAGACCCAGTACTTC.

The genes are TRBV6-6 and TRBJ2-1; D unresolved. CDR1 MNHNY and CDR2 SVGAGI come from the germline V gene (reference sequence). The V gene lost 2 bases and the J gene lost 6 bases, with 11 bases spanning the gap. The CDR3 totals 14 residues. The CDR3 bases are TGTGCCAGCAGTTACAGTAGGAGAGTCAATGAGCAGTTCTTC. It is translated as CASSYSRRVNEQFF.

This clone was counted between two and nine times. The chain recombines TRBV15 with TRBJ1-1; 7 bases are shared with TRBD1. The CDR3 runs 13 residues. Germline V lookup: CDR1 LNHNV, CDR2 YYDKDF (reference sequence). Trimming at V came to 6 bases and at J to 3 bases, leaving 4 bases not matched to a gene. As DNA, the CDR3 is TGTGCCACCAGGTTTACAGGGGACACTGAAGCTTTCTTT. It specifies CATRFTGDTEAFF.

The genes are TRBV19 and TRBJ1-3, with TRBD1 as a possible D gene (5 bases). V was trimmed by 5 bases and J by 0 bases, leaving 8 bases between them. The germline V gene encodes CDR1 LNHDA and CDR2 SQIVND (reference sequence). The CDR3 contains 14 residues. CDR3 sequence reads: CASSGDSSGNTIYF. For the CDR3, the DNA is TGTGCCAGTAGTGGTGACAGCTCTGGAAACACCATATATTTT.

DNA for the CDR3: TGTGCCAGCAGTCACGGCGGTCGCGAGCAGTTCTTC. Its protein product is CASSHGGREQFF. The gene calls are TRBV6-5 and TRBJ2-1; D call uncertain. The germline V gene encodes CDR1 MNHEY and CDR2 SVGAGI. Between the trimmed V and J ends, which lost 5 bases and 10 bases, there was a span of 12 bases. The CDR3 is made up of 12 amino acids.

This clone came up many times. This chain connects TRBV18 to TRBJ1-1; 7 nucleotides match TRBD1. Germline V lookup: CDR1 KGHSH, CDR2 LQKENI. J gave up 3 bases and V 3 bases, and 7 bases lay outside the gene matches. The CDR3 has 15 amino acids. The CDR3: CASSPEAGGDTEAFF. DNA for the CDR3: TGTGCCAGCTCACCCGAGGCAGGGGGTGACACTGAAGCTTTCTTT.

This clone was recorded at least ten times. V usage is TRBV18 and J usage is TRBJ1-2; D perhaps matches TRBD1 (6 bases). V dropped 2 bases and J dropped 7 bases, with 11 bases sitting between them. Germline V lookup: CDR1 KGHSH, CDR2 LQKENI. There are 13 residues in the CDR3. CDR3 loop: CASSPTGGGGYTF. CDR3 sequence (DNA): TGTGCCAGCTCACCAACGGGGGGCGGTGGCTACACCTTC.

This chain links TRBV30 with TRBJ2-2; maybe TRBD1 (5 bases). This CDR3 has 14 residues. Germline CDR1 and CDR2: GTSNPN and SVGIG (reference sequence). The germline V and J ends were trimmed by 5 bases and 0 bases, with 10 bases remaining between them. The CDR3 loop reads CAWGRATNTGELFF. The CDR3 DNA follows: TGTGCCTGGGGCAGGGCTACGAACACCGGGGAGCTGTTTTTT.

This clone appeared a few times. V usage is TRBV11-2 and J usage is TRBJ2-3; D call uncertain. This CDR3 comprises 16 residues. CDR1 and CDR2 from the germline V gene are SGHAT and FQNNGV. The germline V and J ends were trimmed by 1 base and 0 bases, with 11 bases remaining between them. The DNA for the CDR3 is TGTGCCAGCAGCTTAGGCGGAAAGCCTAGCACAGATACGCAGTATTTT. Translating gives CASSLGGKPSTDTQYF.

The chain uses TRBV9 and TRBJ1-6; D may be TRBD1 (5 bases). Germline CDR1 SGDLS, CDR2 YYNGEE. The V end lost 1 base, the J end lost 8 bases, and 16 bases lay between the germline ends. The CDR3 has 16 residues. CDR3 sequence (DNA): TGTGCCAGCAGCGTAAGGGGATTTACAGGCGATTCACCCCTCCACTTT. This encodes CASSVRGFTGDSPLHF.

The chain couples TRBV5-1 to TRBJ1-2; no reliable D call. V was trimmed by 0 bases and J by 4 bases, leaving 13 bases between them. The CDR3 extends over 15 amino acids. CDR1 SGHRS and CDR2 YFSETQ come from the germline V gene. CDR3 residues: CASSLGVQVRYGYTF. CDR3 DNA sequence: TGCGCCAGCAGCTTGGGCGTTCAGGTCCGCTATGGCTACACCTTC.

This clone was seen more than once but under ten times. CDR3 DNA sequence: TGTGCCACCAGCAGAGATGTCAAGGGGGGCACTGAAGCTTTCTTT. Its translation: CATSRDVKGGTEAFF. J is TRBJ1-1 and V is TRBV15, with a possible D match to TRBD1 (6 bases). CDR1 is LNHNV, CDR2 YYDKDF, per germline (reference sequence). With 0 bases removed from V and 4 bases from J, the gap between germline ends came to 12 bases. The CDR3 length is 15 residues.

This clone was seen a few times. The rearrangement uses TRBV28 and TRBJ1-2, with no clear D. This CDR3 has 13 amino acids. The germline V and J ends were trimmed by 3 bases and 7 bases, with 12 bases remaining between them. Per germline, CDR1 MDHEN and CDR2 SYDVKM. The CDR3 DNA reads TGTGCCAGCAGTTTTAAGCTCCCAACTGGCTACACCTTC. This encodes CASSFKLPTGYTF.

In this sample, this clone turned up once. This chain uses TRBV5-6 with TRBJ2-5; tentative D call: TRBD1 (6 bases). The CDR3 is 14 amino acids. V dropped 2 bases and J dropped 5 bases, with 13 bases sitting between them. Germline V gene data show CDR1 as SGHDT and CDR2 as YYEEEE. This chain's CDR3 is CASSFQGGRETQYF. The CDR3 DNA reads as TGTGCCAGCAGCTTCCAAGGGGGTAGGGAGACCCAGTACTTC.